This TCR beta chain comes out of a study of OX40 agonist ivuxolimab in advanced cancers. Study overall: Three patients got partial responses; one had hepatocellular carcinoma and two had cutaneous melanoma.

Overall study results and limits: The CD4+ and CD8+ T cells in the blood had expanded clonally by week 6 at 0.1 to 3.0 mg/kg.

As for this clone: Its antigen is still unknown.

Sequencing was performed with immunoSEQ multiplex PCR; in TCRdb, only in-frame clones are kept and a portion is missing. Here the sample spans some 80,000 clones, 85% to 90% being singletons. Specimen: CD4+ or CD8+ T cells sorted from blood, collected in a trial of the OX40 agonist ivuxolimab. The receptor was derived from an adult with an advanced solid tumor such as melanoma, head and neck, liver or kidney cancer.

The CDR3 sequence is CASNQGNEKLFF. The CDR3 DNA reads as TGTGCCAGCAATCAGGGGAATGAAAAACTGTTTTTT. The chain is built from TRBV5-6 and TRBJ1-4; D might be TRBD1 (6 bases). Trimming left V 6 bases short and J 5 bases short, with 8 bases between. Looked up from germline, CDR1 is SGHDT and CDR2 is YYEEEE. The CDR3 length is 12 residues.